Listed below are T cell receptor beta chains from one sample, sequenced in a study of T cells after yellow fever vaccination. TCRdb independently ran MiXCR on the 5' RACE reads; one entry per CDR3 protein. The repertoire has approximately 550,000 distinct CDR3 sequences, around an eighth of them found once; the top ten carry roughly 13%. This sample comprised PBMCs, obtained on the day of the yellow fever booster vaccination. The receptor source for this set is a young man who received the YFV17D yellow fever vaccine. The CDR3 runs from the conserved cysteine through the conserved F or W. A D gene is named only where the DNA matches it firmly. Not all rows give a size; the values are once, few, many and, for expanded clones, a class.

CASSQESGAATGGELFF	TGCGCCAGCAGCCAAGAAAGCGGGGCAGCGACTGGCGGGGAGCTGTTTTTT	TRBJ2-2	few	TRBD2	TRBV4-3
CASSPGQGLRQYF	TGCGCCAGCAGCCCCGGACAGGGGTTAAGGCAGTACTTC	TRBJ2-7	.	TRBD1	TRBV5-1
CSAKRQGAVEAFF	TGCAGTGCTAAACGACAGGGGGCGGTAGAAGCTTTCTTT	TRBJ1-1	.	TRBD1	TRBV20-1
CASSHTLGEQYF	TGTGCCAGCAGCCATACGTTGGGCGAGCAGTACTTC	TRBJ2-7	.	.	TRBV5-4
CSARDGSSNTEAFF	TGCAGTGCTAGAGATGGGTCCTCGAACACTGAAGCTTTCTTT	TRBJ1-1	few	.	TRBV20-1
CSVASGLSTGELFF	TGCAGCGTGGCCTCGGGACTATCGACCGGGGAGCTGTTTTTT	TRBJ2-2	.	TRBD2	TRBV29-1
CSARDPGGAGNTEAFF	TGCAGTGCTAGAGATCCAGGGGGGGCGGGAAACACTGAAGCTTTCTTT	TRBJ1-1	many	TRBD1	TRBV20-1
CASSSPWTMYGYEQYF	TGTGCCAGCAGCTCCCCTTGGACGATGTACGGCTACGAGCAGTACTTC	TRBJ2-7	.	.	TRBV11-2
CASSPGGGGLPSYEQYF	TGTGCCAGCAGCCCAGGGGGCGGGGGGCTGCCTTCCTACGAGCAGTACTTC	TRBJ2-7	.	.	TRBV9
CASSGAGEQTQYF	TGTGCCAGCAGTGGAGCGGGAGAACAGACCCAGTACTTC	TRBJ2-5	few	TRBD2	TRBV25-1
CASRGIGGRVYEQYF	TGTGCCAGCAGGGGCATCGGGGGGAGGGTCTACGAGCAGTACTTC	TRBJ2-7	.	TRBD2	TRBV12-3/TRBV12-4
CASRDDPRGGKEKLFF	TGTGCCAGCAGGGACGACCCGAGGGGCGGGAAGGAAAAACTGTTTTTT	TRBJ1-4	.	.	TRBV2
CASSLAQGHSGANVLTF	TGTGCCAGCAGCTTGGCGCAGGGCCACTCTGGGGCCAACGTCCTGACTTTC	TRBJ2-6	.	.	TRBV5-4
CASSSLRDRGAKNIQYF	TGTGCCAGCAGCTCACTCCGGGACAGGGGAGCCAAAAACATTCAGTACTTC	TRBJ2-4	.	TRBD1	TRBV7-2
CASSSRSYSSYNEQFF	TGTGCCAGCAGCTCCCGGAGTTATTCCTCCTACAATGAGCAGTTCTTC	TRBJ2-1	.	.	TRBV5-8
CASSLIGGAFF	TGTGCCAGCAGCTTAATTGGAGGGGCTTTCTTT	TRBJ1-1	.	.	TRBV7-9
CASSIQGAETQYF	TGTGCCAGCAGCATACAGGGGGCGGAGACCCAGTACTTC	TRBJ2-5	few	TRBD1	TRBV7-9
CASSRGLDYGYTF	TGTGCCAGCAGCCGGGGCCTGGACTATGGCTACACCTTC	TRBJ1-2	many	.	TRBV14
CASSSLGLNEAFF	TGTGCCAGCAGTTCCCTAGGGCTTAATGAAGCTTTCTTT	TRBJ1-1	.	.	TRBV12-3/TRBV12-4
CASSPWREGSYNEQFF	TGTGCCAGCAGCCCCTGGCGGGAGGGCAGCTACAATGAGCAGTTCTTC	TRBJ2-1	.	TRBD2	TRBV13
CSASVTGNSNQPQHF	TGCAGTGCTAGCGTCACAGGCAATAGCAATCAGCCCCAGCATTTT	TRBJ1-5	.	.	TRBV20-1
CAWSGGGSQPQHF	TGTGCCTGGAGTGGAGGGGGCAGTCAGCCCCAGCATTTT	TRBJ1-5	few	TRBD1	TRBV30
CASSPPPRTSRMTDTQYF	TGTGCCAGCTCACCACCCCCTAGGACTAGCAGGATGACAGATACGCAGTATTTT	TRBJ2-3	few	TRBD2	TRBV18